This passage covers 31 T cell receptor beta chains from one sample sequenced in a study of radiotherapy plus CTLA-4 blockade in lung cancer. This table comes from immunoSEQ multiplex PCR, and its TCRdb copy is limited to in-frame clones, with some not included. The repertoire holds tens of thousands of clones, with about 76% as singletons. The sequenced sample was peripheral blood, obtained from a patient treated with radiotherapy plus ipilimumab. These receptors were collected from a human donor with non-small cell lung cancer whose response to radiotherapy plus ipilimumab could not be evaluated.

The chain combines TRBV27 with TRBJ1-2; 8 nucleotides agree with TRBD1. The CDR3 spans 14 residues. V was clipped by 3 bases and J by 2 bases; unmatched bases: 2. CDR1 and CDR2 from the germline V gene are MNHEY and SMNVEV (reference sequence). Here the CDR3 reads CASSFRTGNYGYTF. DNA of the CDR3: TGTGCCAGCAGTTTTAGGACAGGGAACTATGGCTACACCTTC.

The rearrangement links TRBV18 to TRBJ2-1, with 9 bases lining up with TRBD2. Germline CDR1 reads KGHSH; CDR2 reads LQKENI. Trimming at V came to 6 bases and at J to 5 bases, leaving 8 bases not matched to a gene. This CDR3 has 15 residues. The CDR3 DNA sequence: TGTGCCAGCTCTCCCACGACTAGCGGAGACAATGAGCAGTTCTTC. Translating gives CASSPTTSGDNEQFF.

The chain combines TRBV29-1 with TRBJ1-1; 8 nucleotides line up with TRBD1. Germline V gene lookup returns CDR1 SQVTM and CDR2 ANQGSEA. The CDR3 runs to 13 residues. With 4 bases clipped from V and 1 base from J, the junction kept 2 bases outside the gene matches. The CDR3 DNA reads as TGCAGCGTTGGACAGGGGACGAACACTGAAGCTTTCTTT. Amino acids: CSVGQGTNTEAFF.

This clone occurred a few times. This chain uses TRBV27 with TRBJ1-2, with D perhaps TRBD1 (5 bases). V was shortened by 6 bases and J by 7 bases, with 15 bases between the two germline ends. The CDR3 extends over 13 amino acids. Germline V gene data show CDR1 as MNHEY and CDR2 as SMNVEV (reference sequence). Written as DNA, the CDR3 is TGTGCCAGCAGAAAACAACAGGCCGGTGGCTACACCTTC. It translates to CASRKQQAGGYTF.

The gene calls are TRBV5-1 and TRBJ1-1; D remains ambiguous. Per the germline V gene, CDR1 is SGHRS and CDR2 is YFSETQ. This CDR3 contains 13 residues. Between the trimmed V and J ends, which lost 4 bases and 3 bases, there was a span of 10 bases. This CDR3 reads CASSLSTDTEAFF. The CDR3 DNA reads TGCGCCAGCAGCCTAAGTACCGACACTGAAGCTTTCTTT.

The gene calls are TRBV7-8 and TRBJ2-7, with 7 bases fitting TRBD2. The CDR3 has 15 amino acids. Germline CDR1 SGHVS, CDR2 FQNEAQ. Trimming took 5 bases from V and 1 from J; bases not matched to a gene: 8. CDR3: CASSEGRANSYEQYF. The CDR3 DNA reads as TGTGCCAGCAGCGAGGGGAGGGCCAATTCCTACGAGCAGTACTTC.

The V gene is TRBV28, the J gene TRBJ2-4; possible D gene TRBD1, 6 bases. This CDR3 has 16 residues. The germline gives CDR1 MDHEN, CDR2 SYDVKM. V was pared by 6 bases and J by 0 bases, with 15 bases between. CDR3 bases: TGTGCCAGCAGCCCAGGACAGACCCTAGCCAAAAACATTCAGTACTTC. This codes for CASSPGQTLAKNIQYF.

This rearrangement joins TRBV15 to TRBJ1-2; 9 positions match TRBD1. Losses at the gene ends were 0 bases for V and 8 bases for J; bases not matched to a gene: 19. The germline V gene encodes CDR1 LNHNV and CDR2 YYDKDF (reference sequence). The CDR3 sequence is 19 residues long. CDR3 residues: CATSRDFVKHRDRDDGYTF. CDR3 DNA sequence: TGTGCCACCAGCAGAGATTTTGTTAAACACCGGGACAGGGATGACGGCTACACCTTC.

Concerning this clone itself: Since the CDR3 does not end with the conserved phenylalanine or tryptophan, this likely comes from a read error. J is TRBJ1-2 and V is TRBV19; D not certain. The V end was cut by 2 bases, the J end by 3 bases, with 10 bases between. CDR1 and CDR2 from the germline V gene are LNHDA and SQIVND (reference sequence). The CDR3 extends over 14 amino acids. The CDR3 DNA reads TGTGCCAGTAGTATAAGGGCGGCCGACTATGGCTACACCTAC. Its protein is CASSIRAADYGYTY.

This clone was recorded only once. The chain joins TRBV6-1 to TRBJ1-5; D perhaps matches TRBD1 (5 bases). The CDR3 is 15 amino acids. The ends were cut back, 2 bases at V and 6 bases at J, with 14 bases in the middle. Germline values: CDR1 MNHNS, CDR2 SASEGT. The CDR3 sequence: CASSERGGVGQPQHF. Written as DNA, the CDR3 is TGTGCCAGCAGTGAACGAGGAGGGGTGGGTCAGCCCCAGCATTTT.

V usage is TRBV28 and J usage is TRBJ1-2; 7 bases fit TRBD1. Germline V gene data show CDR1 as MDHEN and CDR2 as SYDVKM. The CDR3 totals 13 residues. V was pared by 5 bases and J by 3 bases, with 3 bases of the junction left unmatched. The CDR3: CASSHTGDYGYTF. The CDR3 DNA reads TGTGCCAGCAGTCACACAGGGGACTATGGCTACACCTTC.

J is TRBJ2-5 and V is TRBV5-1, with TRBD1 matching over 7 bases. The J segment lost 3 bases and the V segment lost 4 bases, leaving 3 bases of the junction unmatched. Germline assignment: CDR1 SGHRS and CDR2 YFSETQ. The CDR3 contains 13 residues. The CDR3 is CASSQGQKETQYF. In DNA, the CDR3 is TGCGCCAGCAGCCAGGGACAGAAAGAGACCCAGTACTTC.

This clone was counted once. The rearrangement uses TRBV5-1 and TRBJ2-1; 8 bases fit TRBD2. Trimming cost V 0 bases and J 12 bases; bases outside gene matches: 11. Germline V CDR1 and CDR2: SGHRS, YFSETQ. The CDR3 sequence is 15 residues long. As DNA, the CDR3 is TGCGCCAGCAGCTTGGATAGCGGGACTTATCAGGGGCAGTTCTTC. Its translation is CASSLDSGTYQGQFF.

This chain connects TRBV6-6 to TRBJ1-1; D not certain. The germline gives CDR1 MNHNY, CDR2 SVGAGI (reference sequence). V shed 0 bases and J shed 4 bases, with 12 bases lying between them. This CDR3 is 15 amino acids long. Written as DNA, the CDR3 is TGTGCCAGCAGTTACTCGTATCCCGAGGGCACTGAAGCTTTCTTT. Its translation: CASSYSYPEGTEAFF.

This chain uses TRBV9 with TRBJ1-1, with TRBD1 identical over 7 bases. Per the germline V gene, CDR1 is SGDLS and CDR2 is YYNGEE. CDR3 length equals 16 residues. The V segment lost 2 bases and the J segment 5 bases; nucleotides outside the gene matches: 12. The CDR3 loop reads CASSVEGQLRATEAFF. The CDR3 nucleotides read TGTGCCAGCAGCGTTGAGGGACAGCTAAGGGCAACTGAAGCTTTCTTT.

This clone occurred a few times. This chain joins TRBV12-5 and TRBJ2-7, with 8 nucleotides matching TRBD1. Per germline, CDR1 LGHNT and CDR2 FRNRAP. The CDR3 runs 14 residues. V lost 4 bases and J lost 3; bases outside the gene matches: 5. CDR3: CASGSGQALYEQYF. The CDR3 DNA follows: TGTGCTAGTGGTTCGGGACAGGCCCTCTACGAGCAGTACTTC.

There are a few counts of this clone. The CDR3 nucleotides read TGTGCCAGCAGCTTGGAAGTAGGGAGCTCCTATAATTCACCCCTCCACTTT. Translation: CASSLEVGSSYNSPLHF. This chain connects TRBV5-6 to TRBJ1-6; no clear D gene. The CDR3 totals 17 residues. Trimming left V 0 bases short and J 0 bases short, with 10 bases between. Germline V gene data show CDR1 as SGHDT and CDR2 as YYEEEE.

The chain has TRBV6-5 and TRBJ2-2; 10 nucleotides align to TRBD2. The trim removed 0 bases at V and 4 bases at J, leaving 2 bases unmatched. Germline V CDR1 and CDR2: MNHEY, SVGAGI. CDR3 length: 16 amino acids. The CDR3 DNA reads TGTGCCAGCAGTTACTCGACTAGCGGGCTCACCGGGGAGCTGTTTTTT. It translates to CASSYSTSGLTGELFF.

The rearrangement joins TRBV19 to TRBJ2-1; the D gene is possibly TRBD2 (6 bases). V was pared by 2 bases and J by 7 bases, with 12 bases between. CDR1 LNHDA and CDR2 SQIVND come from the germline V gene (reference sequence). The CDR3 is 14 residues long. The CDR3 loop is CASSITAGRNEQFF. The CDR3, as DNA: TGTGCCAGTAGTATAACGGCAGGGAGGAATGAGCAGTTCTTC.

The J gene is TRBJ1-1, the V gene TRBV30; TRBD1 agrees at 11 bases. This CDR3 contains 15 residues. CDR1 GTSNPN and CDR2 SVGIG come from the germline V gene (reference sequence). V shed 3 bases and J 2 bases; nucleotides not matched to a gene: 5. CDR3 DNA sequence: TGTGCCTGGAGCGGTAGGACAGGGGGCAACACTGAAGCTTTCTTT. It codes for CAWSGRTGGNTEAFF. The full variable domain, completed using reference TRBV30 and TRBJ1-1, is SQTIHQWPATLVQPVGSPLSLECTVEGTSNPNLYWYRQAAGRGLQLLFYSVGIGQISSEVPQNLSASRPQDRQFILSSKKLLLSDSGFYLCAWSGRTGGNTEAFFGQGTRLTVV.

This chain connects TRBV27 to TRBJ1-2; the D gene is possibly TRBD1 (6 bases). The V end lost 5 bases, the J end lost 5 bases, and 15 bases lay between the germline ends. The CDR3 extends over 14 amino acids. Germline CDR1 MNHEY, CDR2 SMNVEV (reference sequence). In DNA, the CDR3 is TGTGCCAGCAGTACAACAGGGTTAGGGTATGGCTACACCTTC. Protein sequence: CASSTTGLGYGYTF.

This chain connects TRBV30 to TRBJ1-2; no firm D call. CDR3 size: 13 residues. Looked up from germline, CDR1 is GTSNPN and CDR2 is SVGIG (reference sequence). Trimming shortened V by 4 bases and J by 7 bases, and 16 bases separated the two germline ends. CDR3 nucleotides: TGTGCCTGGATGTTTGGAGAGGCTGGTGGCTACACCTTC. Amino acid sequence: CAWMFGEAGGYTF.

The chain recombines TRBV2 with TRBJ1-2, with 7 nucleotides matching TRBD1. This CDR3 comprises 12 residues. CDR1 and CDR2 (germline): SNHLY, FYNNEI. J gave up 4 bases and V 6 bases, and 2 bases lay outside the gene matches. CDR3 DNA: TGTGCCAGCAGCCGGGACAGCTATGGCTACACCTTC. Protein sequence: CASSRDSYGYTF. The full variable domain, completed using reference TRBV2 and TRBJ1-2, is EPEVTQTPSHQVTQMGQEVILRCVPISNHLYFYWYRQILGQKVEFLVSFYNNEISEKSEIFDDQFSVERPDGSNFTLKIRSTKLEDSAMYFCASSRDSYGYTFGSGTRLTVV.

The table lists this clone with a count of one. V and J are TRBV5-5 and TRBJ1-4; D gene ambiguous. Germline assignment: CDR1 SGHKS and CDR2 YYEKEE (reference sequence). The CDR3 runs 13 residues. V was shortened by 4 bases and J by 5 bases, with 9 bases between the two germline ends. In DNA form, the CDR3 reads TGTGCCAGCAGCCGAGCGGGGAATGAAAAACTGTTTTTT. Translation gives CASSRAGNEKLFF.

This chain links TRBV7-9 with TRBJ2-1; D is undetermined. The V gene's germline CDR1 is SEHNR and CDR2 FQNEAQ (reference sequence). Between the trimmed V and J ends, which lost 1 base and 15 bases, there was a span of 10 bases. This CDR3 has 11 residues. CDR3 in DNA: TGTGCCAGCAGCTTAGATAGCAGTGGGTTCTTC. Encoded protein: CASSLDSSGFF.

The rearrangement links TRBV6-1 to TRBJ2-5; weak D call: TRBD2 (7 bases). The CDR3 loop spans 17 amino acids. Germline V gives CDR1 MNHNS, CDR2 SASEGT. The V end lost 1 base, the J end lost 2 bases, and 17 bases lay between the germline ends. CDR3 protein: CASSEGGGVRGQETQYF. The CDR3 bases are TGTGCCAGCAGTGAAGGAGGGGGGGTAAGAGGACAAGAGACCCAGTACTTC.

V is TRBV1 and J is TRBJ2-5; TRBD2 is the table's D call, not checked against the DNA. The J call may be wrong; the DNA end is better matched by TRBJ2-7. TRBV1 is described as a pseudogene. The CDR3 totals 17 residues. CDR3 amino acids: CTSSHDREYHISHEQYF. The CDR3 DNA is TGCACCAGCAGCCATGACCGGGAGTACCACATCTCCCACGAGCAGTACTTC.

The rearrangement links TRBV14 to TRBJ1-1, with D hard to call. V lost 4 bases and J lost 1, with 7 bases in between. This CDR3 is built from 13 residues. Germline V lookup: CDR1 SGHDN, CDR2 FVKESK. In DNA form, the CDR3 reads TGTGCCAGCAGCCTAAGCCAGAACACTGAAGCTTTCTTT. Protein sequence: CASSLSQNTEAFF.

This chain joins TRBV5-6 and TRBJ2-5; TRBD2 might be the D (6 bases). The better agreement between TRBJ2-7 and the DNA end casts doubt on the J call. Germline loops: CDR1 SGHDT, CDR2 YYEEEE. The CDR3 runs to 15 residues. The CDR3 DNA reads as TGTGCCAGCAGCCCGGGACTGACGTCTACCTACGAGCAGTACTTC. This translates into CASSPGLTSTYEQYF.

V and J are TRBV5-6 and TRBJ2-5; 12 bases match TRBD1. Near its end, the DNA agrees better with TRBJ2-7, so the J call may be wrong. Germline V gene sequence: CDR1 SGHDT, CDR2 YYEEEE. The CDR3 consists of 15 residues. The DNA for the CDR3 is TGTGCCAGCAGCGAACCCGGGACAGGGGGCGGCGAGCAGTACTTC. Its translation: CASSEPGTGGGEQYF.

CDR3 nucleotides: TGTGCCAGTAGTAGGGACCACGGGACTAACCACAATGAGCAGTTCTTC. Encoded protein: CASSRDHGTNHNEQFF. This sequence joins TRBV19 and TRBJ2-1; 7 positions agree with TRBD2. Germline loops: CDR1 LNHDA, CDR2 SQIVND (reference sequence). The CDR3 has 16 amino acids. The V segment lost 4 bases and the J segment 5 bases; nucleotides outside the gene matches: 11.